This T cell receptor beta chain is drawn from a study of T cell repertoires in cytomegalovirus infection. CDR1 SGHTA and CDR2 FQGNSA come from the germline V gene. This CDR3 spans 14 amino acids. The V end lost 2 bases, the J end lost 2 bases, and 9 bases lay between the germline ends. TCRdb re-called the reads through MiXCR, storing one row per CDR3 protein. This repertoire shows about 76,000 distinct CDR3 sequences, 3.7% found once; its top ten account for approximately 5%. At least ten counts were recorded for this clonotype. The sequenced material came from PBMCs. This sequence joins TRBV7-2 and TRBJ1-1; D is unclear. The receptor was isolated from a human donor in good health (CMV status not recorded). Some clones in this sample may be carry-over from other donors' samples. CDR3 in amino acids: CASSLSGLNTEAFF. The CDR3 coding sequence is TGTGCCAGCAGCTTATCCGGACTCAACACTGAAGCTTTCTTT.